This TCR beta chain was profiled in a study of cytotoxic CD8 clonotypes in ibrutinib-treated CLL (dated by TCRdb to the early 2020s). Context from the whole study: The cohort was composed of ten to eleven relapsed/refractory and about 16 treatment-naive patients; IGHV unmutated status was identified in some 17 patients. Partial responses were observed in about 25 patients and complete responses in 2; after a median follow-up of 68 months, remission was maintained in some 14 patients and progression was observed in some twelve. Response samples were taken after a median of 12 months on treatment, ranging from about 6 to 40 months. Samples averaged around 280,000 productive templates and some 91,000 productive rearrangements. Longitudinal samples were obtainable from about 30% of the roughly 86 participants in the trial. Cryopreserved peripheral blood mononuclear cells were collected at three points: before therapy, at response, and at either sustained remission or disease progression. Every sample from remission and from progressive disease was obtained while the patients were still on ibrutinib. Results and caveats for the whole study, not just this receptor: Public clonotypes were rare and either shrank or stayed stable during treatment, and the rise in clonality at ibrutinib response reflected expansion of private clonotypes. Baseline clonality was found to be higher than that of age-matched healthy donors and was strongly correlated with circulating CD8+ T-cell counts. Sampling times were not matched between patients in sustained remission and patients whose disease was progressing, and lymph node repertoires were not examined. Clonality rose at ibrutinib response, remained stable during sustained remission, and dropped back toward baseline at progression.

A remark on this clone: Its antigen specificity is not known. Per-base quality was not reported, and no clone a single base away is much larger than it.

A MiSeq instrument was used for deep resolution sequencing, which targeted depths ranging from 1 in 1 million up to 1 in 200,000 T cells, with coverage averaging 10x for each clonotype. The immunoSEQ hsTCRB Kit was used to generate TCR beta libraries. On the study's bioinformatics: Data were analyzed with ImmunoSEQ Data Assistant and ImmunoSEQ Analyzer, with V, D and J genes assigned per IMGT definitions. Clonality, which ranges from 0 to 1, was calculated by subtracting the normalized Shannon entropy of productive rearrangement frequencies from one. Only overrepresented clonotypes making up at least 0.05% of the repertoire of each patient were included in the public clonotype analysis. Roughly 12 age-matched healthy donor repertoires from immuneACCESS were used as controls for clonality. The source is immuneACCESS, and TCRdb retained only in-frame sequences with V and J called. Part of the clones is not carried over; for the studies checked, unresolved V genes explain less than half of this, and the remainder is unexplained. For V, J and clone size, that table is used; D and trimming come from the DNA. The sample table lists 140,000 to 150,000 clones, approximately 80% of them with a count of one. The ten largest clonotypes hold 5.1% of the sample.

Interpreted using the paper, the time point label stands for: approximately 2 years on ibrutinib. For TCR beta library preparation, around 2 micrograms of genomic DNA were isolated from cryopreserved PBMCs. Longitudinal blood samples from CLL patients receiving ibrutinib monotherapy were subjected to high-throughput TCR beta sequencing. The patients took part in an open-label, single-center phase 2 trial of ibrutinib monotherapy. At the junction V is shortened by 2 bases and J by 5 bases, with 10 bases in between. Spanning cysteine to phenylalanine, the CDR3 consists of 13 amino acids. Only the CDR3 DNA is retained, 39 bases long and in frame from the first base. Reading the germline V gene gives CDR1 SGHNT and CDR2 YENEEA.

The input for sequencing was PBMCs, taken after 24 months of ibrutinib treatment. The source is a human donor with chronic lymphocytic leukemia. The rearranged chain carries TRBV11-3 and TRBJ2-7; the D gene is perhaps TRBD2, from 6 matching bases. The sequenced DNA is TGTGCCAGCAGCTTACGGGGGACCAACGAGCAGTACTTC. It codes for CASSLRGTNEQYF.